This is a list of T cell receptor beta chains from one sample in a study of blood T cell repertoires in COVID-19. Using immunoSEQ multiplex PCR, the repertoire was profiled, and TCRdb retains in-frame clones only, with some absent. The sample includes about 280,000 clones, roughly 85% seen only once; the top ten take approximately 3%. Sequencing was carried out using peripheral blood. These receptors all stem from a woman aged 30 to 39 with active or convalescent COVID-19. Both conserved end residues are part of each CDR3. The order of the fields is D gene, V gene, CDR3 length, J gene, clone size, CDR3 protein, CDR3 DNA. D genes are given only for firm matches. Only part of the rows carry a size: once, few, many, or a class if the clone is expanded.

.	TRBV2	16	TRBJ1-5	once	CASSLMGGSRNQPQHF	TGTGCCAGCAGCCTGATGGGGGGAAGTCGCAATCAGCCCCAGCATTTT
TRBD2	TRBV6-4	15	TRBJ2-1	.	CASSDGTSGYNEQFF	TGTGCCAGCAGTGACGGGACTAGCGGTTACAATGAGCAGTTCTTC
TRBD1	TRBV9	17	TRBJ1-6	.	CASSAGVGTENNSPLHF	TGTGCCAGCAGCGCGGGGGTGGGGACAGAGAACAATTCACCCCTCCACTTT
.	TRBV11-2	14	TRBJ2-5	.	CASSRGRTAETQYF	TGTGCCAGCAGCCGGGGAAGGACCGCGGAGACCCAGTACTTC
.	TRBV7-2	13	TRBJ2-3	.	CASSFSLTDTQYF	TGTGCCAGCAGCTTTAGCCTCACAGATACGCAGTATTTT
.	TRBV6-5	12	TRBJ2-5	.	CASREWSGTQYF	TGTGCCAGCAGGGAGTGGTCGGGGACCCAGTACTTC
.	TRBV18	14	TRBJ1-2	.	CASSPPNSPEGYTF	TGTGCCAGCTCACCACCGAACTCACCGGAGGGCTACACCTTC
TRBD2	TRBV29-1	17	TRBJ2-3	.	CSVTGFGTSGRTDTQYF	TGCAGCGTCACGGGCTTTGGGACTAGCGGGAGGACAGATACGCAGTATTTT
.	TRBV30	12	TRBJ2-3	.	CAWSVTGDTQYF	TGTGCCTGGAGTGTTACAGGGGATACGCAGTATTTT
.	TRBV6-5	13	TRBJ1-5	.	CASSSGLNQPQHF	TGTGCCAGCAGTTCCGGACTGAATCAGCCCCAGCATTTT
TRBD1	TRBV6-4	16	TRBJ2-7	.	CASSGWDRAKSYEQYF	TGTGCCAGCAGTGGTTGGGACAGGGCTAAATCCTACGAGCAGTACTTC
TRBD1	TRBV19	14	TRBJ2-7	.	CASSIRTGSVEQYF	TGTGCCAGTAGTATTCGGACAGGTTCAGTAGAGCAGTACTTC
.	TRBV28	14	TRBJ2-3	.	CAHMSGRFTDTQYF	TGTGCCCATATGTCAGGCAGGTTCACAGATACGCAGTATTTT
.	TRBV7-9	12	TRBJ1-1	.	CAHEVSRTEAFF	TGTGCCCACGAGGTTTCCCGCACTGAAGCTTTCTTT
.	TRBV7-9	15	TRBJ1-2	.	CASTPTGRENYGYTF	TGTGCCAGCACCCCTACAGGGAGGGAAAACTATGGCTACACCTTC
.	TRBV28	14	TRBJ2-1	.	CASSSPGGYNEQFF	TGTGCCAGCAGTTCCCCGGGCGGGTACAATGAGCAGTTCTTC
TRBD1	TRBV3-1/TRBV3-2	16	TRBJ2-3	.	CASTQLPGQGKDTQYF	TGTGCCAGCACCCAACTACCGGGACAGGGAAAAGATACGCAGTATTTT
.	TRBV19	11	TRBJ1-2	.	CACRENYGYTF	TGTGCCTGCAGGGAAAACTATGGCTACACCTTC
TRBD1	TRBV5-1	15	TRBJ2-5	.	CASSTGQSTQETQYF	TGCGCCAGCAGCACGGGACAGTCGACTCAAGAGACCCAGTACTTC
TRBD2	TRBV3-1/TRBV3-2	13	TRBJ2-7	.	CASSLGTTTEQYF	TGTGCCAGCAGCCTTGGGACTACGACGGAGCAGTACTTC
TRBD1	TRBV3-1/TRBV3-2	16	TRBJ1-6	.	CASSHPGTGTKSPLHF	TGTGCCAGCAGCCACCCCGGGACAGGGACTAAATCACCCCTCCACTTT
TRBD2	TRBV6-2/TRBV6-3	16	TRBJ2-1	.	CASSYLLAGGPNEQFF	TGTGCCAGCAGTTACTTGCTAGCGGGGGGGCCTAATGAGCAGTTCTTC
.	TRBV19	15	TRBJ2-7	.	CASSILKGAIYEQYF	TGTGCCAGTAGTATTTTGAAGGGAGCGATATACGAGCAGTACTTC
TRBD1	TRBV23-1	17	TRBJ1-5	.	CASPTGVGKLGNQPQHF	TGCGCCAGCCCCACAGGGGTCGGGAAACTTGGCAATCAGCCCCAGCATTTT
.	TRBV9	13	TRBJ1-2	.	CASSVDGGGGYTF	TGTGCCAGCAGCGTAGATGGCGGTGGTGGCTACACCTTC
.	TRBV5-8	12	TRBJ2-1	.	CGTGLQYNEQFF	TGTGGCACGGGACTGCAATACAATGAGCAGTTCTTC
.	TRBV19	13	TRBJ1-1	.	CASSSGTPWTAFF	TGTGCCAGTAGTAGCGGGACTCCTTGGACGGCTTTCTTT
.	TRBV6-5	16	TRBJ2-7	.	CASSYSKQGFTYEQYF	TGTGCCAGCAGTTACTCAAAACAGGGATTCACCTACGAGCAGTACTTC